This T cell receptor beta chain originates from a study of blood T cell repertoires in COVID-19. Across the whole study: Samples of COVID-19 (acute and convalescent) were obtained from the United States, Italy and Spain. From T cells, B-cell-depleted T cells, or PBMCs came the material, which was cDNA or gDNA.

Authors' processing steps: From reference gene primer amplification, estimates of nucleated cell counts were derived. Profiled with immunoSEQ multiplex PCR; TCRdb holds only in-frame clones, not every one. V and J calls and clone size follow that table, whereas D and trimming were derived from the DNA. Counted here are some 180,000 clones, around 80% occurring once; the ten biggest clones make up 2.8%. The CDR3 length is 17 residues. V gave up 3 bases and J gave up 0 bases, with 17 bases separating them. Germline CDR1 and CDR2: KGHSH and LQKENI. The V and J genes are TRBV18 and TRBJ1-1; D perhaps matches TRBD1 (5 bases). Sequences were obtained from peripheral blood. The receptor was derived from a woman aged 80 or older with active or convalescent COVID-19. This chain's CDR3 is CASSPVGGLAMNTEAFF. CDR3 DNA sequence: TGTGCCAGCTCACCGGTCGGGGGATTGGCGATGAACACTGAAGCTTTCTTT.